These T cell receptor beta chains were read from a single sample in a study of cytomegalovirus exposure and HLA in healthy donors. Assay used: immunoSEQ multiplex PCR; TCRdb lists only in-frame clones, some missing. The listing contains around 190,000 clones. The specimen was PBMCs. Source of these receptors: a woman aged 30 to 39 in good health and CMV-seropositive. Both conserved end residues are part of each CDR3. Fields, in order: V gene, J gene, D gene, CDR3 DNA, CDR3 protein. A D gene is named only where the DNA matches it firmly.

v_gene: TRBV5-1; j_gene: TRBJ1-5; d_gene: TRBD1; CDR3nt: TGCGCCAGCAGCTTGGACGGGACAGGGGATCAGCCCCAGCATTTT; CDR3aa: CASSLDGTGDQPQHF
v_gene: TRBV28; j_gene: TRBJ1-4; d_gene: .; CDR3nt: TGTGCCAGCGCTATAGACCGGGAGACCTATAATGAAAAACTGTTTTTT; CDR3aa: CASAIDRETYNEKLFF
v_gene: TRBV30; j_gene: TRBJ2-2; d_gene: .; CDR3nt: TGTGCCTGGACCGAGGACGGGGAGCTGTTTTTT; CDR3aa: CAWTEDGELFF
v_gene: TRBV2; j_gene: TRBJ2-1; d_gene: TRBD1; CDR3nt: TGTGCCAGCAGCCCTGACAGGGGCGCCTACAATGAGCAGTTCTTC; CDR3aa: CASSPDRGAYNEQFF
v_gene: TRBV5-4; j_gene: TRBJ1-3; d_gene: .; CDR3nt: TGTGCCAGCAGCTCTGACAGCGGAAACACCATATATTTT; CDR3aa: CASSSDSGNTIYF
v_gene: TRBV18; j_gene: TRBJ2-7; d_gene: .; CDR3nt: TGTGCCAGCTCACCAGGTGTCGGGGACGAGCAGTACTTC; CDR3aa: CASSPGVGDEQYF
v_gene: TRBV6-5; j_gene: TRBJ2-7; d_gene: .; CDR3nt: TGTGCCAGCCAGGGTGTCGAGCAGTACTTC; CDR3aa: CASQGVEQYF
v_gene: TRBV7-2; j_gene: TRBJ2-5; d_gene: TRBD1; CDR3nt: TGTGCCAGCAGCTCTTGGACAGGGGACCTTAAAGAGACCCAGTACTTC; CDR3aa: CASSSWTGDLKETQYF
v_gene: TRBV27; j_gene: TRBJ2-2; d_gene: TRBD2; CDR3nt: TGTGCCAGCAGTCAGGGACTAGCGGGACACACCGGGGAGCTGTTTTTT; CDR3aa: CASSQGLAGHTGELFF
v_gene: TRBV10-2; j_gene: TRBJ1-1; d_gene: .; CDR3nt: TGCGCCAGCAGTGACCCGGGACACCCGAACACTGAAGCTTTCTTT; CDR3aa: CASSDPGHPNTEAFF
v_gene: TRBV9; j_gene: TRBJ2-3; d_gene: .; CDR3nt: TGTGCCAGCAGCCCCGAGAATGCGTATGCGGCCCTCACAGATACGCAGTATTTT; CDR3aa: CASSPENAYAALTDTQYF
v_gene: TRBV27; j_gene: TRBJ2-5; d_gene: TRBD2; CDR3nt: TGTGCCAGCAGTCCCTATCGGACTAGCAAAGAGACCCAGTACTTC; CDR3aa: CASSPYRTSKETQYF
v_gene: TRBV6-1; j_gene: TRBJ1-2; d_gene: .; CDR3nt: TGTGCCAGCACCCCCCTCCGGACTAATGGCTACACCTTC; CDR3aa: CASTPLRTNGYTF
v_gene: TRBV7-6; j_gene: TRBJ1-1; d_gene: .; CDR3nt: TGTGCCAGCAGCTTAATCAACATGGCGAACACTGAAGCTTTCTTT; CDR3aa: CASSLINMANTEAFF
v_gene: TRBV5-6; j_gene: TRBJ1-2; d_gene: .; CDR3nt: TGTGCCAGCAGCTTAGGGGCTAAGGACTATGGCTACACCTTC; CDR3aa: CASSLGAKDYGYTF
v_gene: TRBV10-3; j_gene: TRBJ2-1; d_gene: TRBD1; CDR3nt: TGTGCCATCACCCCGGGACAGGGTATCGATGAGCAGTTCTTC; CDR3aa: CAITPGQGIDEQFF
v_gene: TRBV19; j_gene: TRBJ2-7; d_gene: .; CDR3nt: TGTGCCAGTAGTATGAAGCACCCGAATACCTACGAGCAGTACTTC; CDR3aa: CASSMKHPNTYEQYF
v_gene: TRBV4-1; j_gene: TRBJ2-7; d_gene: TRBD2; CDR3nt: TGCGCCAGCAGCCAAGCCGGCGCGGCTAGCGGGGGATCCTACGAGCAGTACTTC; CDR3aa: CASSQAGAASGGSYEQYF
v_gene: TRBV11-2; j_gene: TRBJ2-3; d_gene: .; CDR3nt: TGTGCCAGCAGCTTACCCGGGACAGATACGCAGTATTTT; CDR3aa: CASSLPGTDTQYF
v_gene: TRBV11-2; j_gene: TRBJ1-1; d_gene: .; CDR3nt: TGTGCCAGCAGCTTAGTATCTGAAGCTTTCTTT; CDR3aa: CASSLVSEAFF
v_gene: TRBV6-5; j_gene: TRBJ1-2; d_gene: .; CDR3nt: TGTGCCAGCAGTTCCCCAAATAACTATGGCTACACCTTC; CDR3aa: CASSSPNNYGYTF
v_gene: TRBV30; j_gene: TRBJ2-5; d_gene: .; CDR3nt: TGTGCCTGGAGCAGGAGGCCCCAGCAAAAAGAGACCCAGTACTTC; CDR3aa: CAWSRRPQQKETQYF
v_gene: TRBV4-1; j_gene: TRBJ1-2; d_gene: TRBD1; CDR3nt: TGCGCCAGCAGCCCAGACGGAGCACAGGGGGGAAAGTATGGCTACACCTTC; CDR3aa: CASSPDGAQGGKYGYTF
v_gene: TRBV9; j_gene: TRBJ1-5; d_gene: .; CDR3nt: TGTGCCAGCAGCGTAGACAGTTATGGCAATCAGCCCCAGCATTTT; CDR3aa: CASSVDSYGNQPQHF
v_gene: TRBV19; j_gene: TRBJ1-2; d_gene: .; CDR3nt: TGTGCCAGTAGTATGGACCGGGGGGCCGGTGGCTACACCTTC; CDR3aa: CASSMDRGAGGYTF
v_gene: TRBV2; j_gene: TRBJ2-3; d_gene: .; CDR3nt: TGTGCCAGCAGTGAAAGGTGGGCAGGGAGCACAGATACGCAGTATTTT; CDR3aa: CASSERWAGSTDTQYF
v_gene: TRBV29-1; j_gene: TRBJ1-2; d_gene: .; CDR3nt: TGCAGCGTTGAAGGGGAGGGTGAATCTGGCTACACCTTC; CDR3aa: CSVEGEGESGYTF
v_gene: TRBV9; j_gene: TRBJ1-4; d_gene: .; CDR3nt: TGTGCCAGCAGCGTTCAGGGTGCAACTAATGAAAAACTGTTTTTT; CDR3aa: CASSVQGATNEKLFF
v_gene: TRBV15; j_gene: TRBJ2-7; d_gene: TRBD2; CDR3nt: TGTGCCACCAGCAGACGGACTAGCGGGGGCTACGAGCAGTACTTC; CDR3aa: CATSRRTSGGYEQYF